This TCR beta chain derives from a study of memory CD4+ T cells and cytomegalovirus serostatus. Turning to the study itself: Donors were healthy Belgian adults, some 10 CMV seropositive and fewer than 30 seronegative. General study findings and limits: The CMV-associated TCR signature appears largely within the CD4+ memory repertoire.

The sort gate was single viable CD3+CD4+CD8-CD45RO+ cells for memory CD4+ T cells. Total CD4+ T cells were enriched by CD4 positive selection. The CDR3 spans 17 residues. From germline, CDR1 is LGHNA and CDR2 YNFKEQ. With 0 bases removed from V and 2 bases from J, the gap between germline ends came to 15 bases. This clone was observed once. Its antigen is unidentified. In the original analysis: After removing out-of-frame reads, over 2 million distinct TCRbeta sequences remained. Profiling relied on immunoSEQ multiplex PCR, and the TCRdb table lists in-frame clones only, not all of them. The V and J calls and clone size were taken over from that table, and D and trimming were inferred from the DNA. The table lists 56,000 or so clones, about 81% of them singletons, with approximately 0.39% in the top ten.

The V and J genes are TRBV4-2 and TRBJ2-3; unclear D gene. The sequenced sample was memory CD4+ T cells from blood. This sequence was found in an adult in good health and CMV-seronegative. Written as DNA, the CDR3 is TGTGCCAGCAGCCAAGAAAGGCGACTTGCCCTCACAGATACGCAGTATTTT. It encodes CASSQERRLALTDTQYF.